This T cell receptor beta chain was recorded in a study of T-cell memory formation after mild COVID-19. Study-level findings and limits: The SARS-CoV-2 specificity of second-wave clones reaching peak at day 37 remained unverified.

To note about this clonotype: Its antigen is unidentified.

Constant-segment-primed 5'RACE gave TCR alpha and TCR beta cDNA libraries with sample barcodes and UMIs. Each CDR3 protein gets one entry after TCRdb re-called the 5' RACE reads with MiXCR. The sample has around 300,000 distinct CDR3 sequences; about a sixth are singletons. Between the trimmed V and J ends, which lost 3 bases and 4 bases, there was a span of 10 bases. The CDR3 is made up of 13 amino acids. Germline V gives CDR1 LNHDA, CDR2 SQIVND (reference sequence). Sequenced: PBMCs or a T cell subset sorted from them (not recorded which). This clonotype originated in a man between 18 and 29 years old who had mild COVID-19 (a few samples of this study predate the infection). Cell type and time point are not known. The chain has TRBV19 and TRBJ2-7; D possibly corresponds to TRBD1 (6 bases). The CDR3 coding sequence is TGTGCCAGTAGTATTCGTCAGGGGTACGAGCAGTACGTC. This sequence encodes CASSIRQGYEQYV.